This T cell receptor beta chain derives from a study of blood T cell repertoires in COVID-19. Study summary: Samples of COVID-19 (acute and convalescent) were obtained from the United States, Italy and Spain. The cDNA or gDNA used as material had been derived from T cells, B-cell-depleted T cells, or PBMCs.

Across about two dozen US areas, participants ranged in age from about 18 to 90 years. Researchers sorted participants into cohorts using their self-reported clinical history. TCRdb's copy holds only in-frame clones and misses some; the assay was immunoSEQ multiplex PCR. The table has roughly 230,000 clones, around 84% seen once. Trimming removed 7 bases at V and 2 bases at J, with 4 bases between. Germline V gene data show CDR1 as SQVTM and CDR2 as ANQGSEA. The CDR3 totals 10 residues. The gene calls are TRBV29-1 and TRBJ2-3, with D hard to call. This TCR derives from a woman aged 45-65 years who had been exposed to COVID-19. The specimen sequenced was PBMCs or T cells enriched from blood (not recorded which). Written as DNA, the CDR3 is TGCAGCGCCCTCACAGATACGCAGTATTTT. Its protein is CSALTDTQYF.